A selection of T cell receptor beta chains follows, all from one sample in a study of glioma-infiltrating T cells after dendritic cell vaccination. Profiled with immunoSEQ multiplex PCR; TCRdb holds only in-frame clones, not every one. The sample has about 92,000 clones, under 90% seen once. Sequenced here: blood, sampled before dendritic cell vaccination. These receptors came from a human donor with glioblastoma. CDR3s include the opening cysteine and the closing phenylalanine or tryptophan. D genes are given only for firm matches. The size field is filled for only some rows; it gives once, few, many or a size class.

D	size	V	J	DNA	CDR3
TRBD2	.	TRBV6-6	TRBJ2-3	TGTGCCAGCACCTTAGCGGGAGGCACAGATACGCAGTATTTT	CASTLAGGTDTQYF
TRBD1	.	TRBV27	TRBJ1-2	TGTGCCAGCAGTCCCAGACAGGGGTCGACTGGCTACACCTTC	CASSPRQGSTGYTF
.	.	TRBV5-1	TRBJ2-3	TGCGCCAGCAGCTGGACACGCACAGATACGCAGTATTTT	CASSWTRTDTQYF
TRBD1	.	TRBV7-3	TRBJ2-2	TGTGCCAGCAGCTTCCGGCAGGGGGCCGGGGAGCTGTTTTTT	CASSFRQGAGELFF
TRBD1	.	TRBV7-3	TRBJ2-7	TGTGCCAGCAGCCCAGGACAGGGCGTTGCCTACGAGCAGTACTTC	CASSPGQGVAYEQYF
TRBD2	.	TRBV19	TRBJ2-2	TGTGCCAGTACCCTTGGGACTAGCGGGGGGGCTTATAGAACCGGGGAGCTGTTTTTT	CASTLGTSGGAYRTGELFF
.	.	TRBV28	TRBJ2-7	TGTGCCAGCTACACCGGGACATACTCCCCCTCCCGGCACGAGCAGTACTTC	CASYTGTYSPSRHEQYF
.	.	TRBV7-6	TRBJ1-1	TGTGCCAGCAGCTTCGGCGGAGGGACGGCCACTGAAGCTTTCTTT	CASSFGGGTATEAFF
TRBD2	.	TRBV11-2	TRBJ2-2	TGTGCCAGCAGCTTAGCTAGCGGGGGCACCGGGGAGCTGTTTTTT	CASSLASGGTGELFF
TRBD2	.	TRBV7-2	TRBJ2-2	TGTGCCAGCAGCGGGGGACTAGCGGGGGTAATCACCGGGGAGCTGTTTTTT	CASSGGLAGVITGELFF
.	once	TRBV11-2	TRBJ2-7	TGTGCCAGCAGCTTAGAACTAGGAGAACTAGGCGAGCAGTACTTC	CASSLELGELGEQYF
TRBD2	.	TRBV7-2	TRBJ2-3	TGTGCCAGCAGCTTTAGCCTAGCGGGGGGGCAGGGAGATACGCAGTATTTT	CASSFSLAGGQGDTQYF
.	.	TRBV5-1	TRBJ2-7	TGCGCCAGCAGCTTGGCGGACTCCTCTTCATACGAGCAGTACTTC	CASSLADSSSYEQYF
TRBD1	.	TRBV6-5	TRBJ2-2	TGTGCCAGCAGTTACTACTACCGGGACAGGAACGGGGAGCTGTTTTTT	CASSYYYRDRNGELFF
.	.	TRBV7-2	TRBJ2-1	TGTGCCAGCAGCTTAGCGCGCAGGGGCAATGAGCAGTTCTTC	CASSLARRGNEQFF
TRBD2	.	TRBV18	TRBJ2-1	TGTGCCAGCTCACCCGGACTAGCGGGGGGGTACAATGAGCAGTTCTTC	CASSPGLAGGYNEQFF
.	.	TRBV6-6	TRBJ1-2	TGTGCCAGCAGTTCCGACAGATACAATGGCCACACCTTC	CASSSDRYNGHTF
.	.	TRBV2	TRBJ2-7	TGTGCCAGCAGTGATAGTCTAGCGTATCCGTCGGACGAGCAGTACTTC	CASSDSLAYPSDEQYF
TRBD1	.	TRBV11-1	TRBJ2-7	TGTGCCAGCAGCGCGGACAGGTACGAGCAGTACTTC	CASSADRYEQYF
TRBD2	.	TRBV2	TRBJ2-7	TGTGCCAGCAGTGTATTAGCGGGGGTAGAGCAGTACTTC	CASSVLAGVEQYF
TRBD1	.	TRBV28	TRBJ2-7	TGTGCCAGCCGGGACAGGGGCTACGAGCAGTACTTC	CASRDRGYEQYF
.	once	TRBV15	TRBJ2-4	TGTGCCACCAGCAGAGTGGGGGAGGCCCTGTCCAAAAACATTCAGTACTTC	CATSRVGEALSKNIQYF
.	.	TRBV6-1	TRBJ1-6	TGTGCCAGCAGTGAAATATCCACAGGATCACCCCTCCACTTT	CASSEISTGSPLHF
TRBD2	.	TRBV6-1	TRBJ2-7	TGTGCCAGCAGTGAGGGACTAGCGGGATTTAGAAAAGGCTACGAGCAGTACTTC	CASSEGLAGFRKGYEQYF
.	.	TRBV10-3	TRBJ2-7	TGTGCCATCAAGGATAGGGACAAAAACTACGAGCAGTACTTC	CAIKDRDKNYEQYF
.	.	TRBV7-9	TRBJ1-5	TGTGCCAGCAGCGCGCTGGGGGAGGGCTATAGCAATCAGCCCCAGCATTTT	CASSALGEGYSNQPQHF
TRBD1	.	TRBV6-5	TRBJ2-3	TGTGCCACCCGGCAGGGACAGACAACAGATACGCAGTATTTT	CATRQGQTTDTQYF
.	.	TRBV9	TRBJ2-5	TGTGCCAGCAGCGTAGGGGCTAGCCTGGAGACCCAGTACTTC	CASSVGASLETQYF
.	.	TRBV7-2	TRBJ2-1	TGTGCCAGCAGCTTAGGGGGGGTCTACAATGAGCAGTTCTTC	CASSLGGVYNEQFF
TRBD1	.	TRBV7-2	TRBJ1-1	TGTGCCAGCAGCTGGACAGGGTTTCGGACTGAAGCTTTCTTT	CASSWTGFRTEAFF
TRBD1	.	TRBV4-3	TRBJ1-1	TGCGCCAGCAGCCAGGGACAGGGGAACACTGAAGCTTTCTTT	CASSQGQGNTEAFF
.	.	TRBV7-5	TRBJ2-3	TGTGTCAGAAGCTCCTATTGGGTAGCGGGGAGCACAGATACGCAGTATTTT	CVRSSYWVAGSTDTQYF
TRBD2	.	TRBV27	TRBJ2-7	TGTGCCAGCAGTACCCCCGGGACTAGCGGCTCCTACGAGCAGTACTTC	CASSTPGTSGSYEQYF
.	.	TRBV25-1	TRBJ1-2	TGTGCCAGCAGTGAGTCACAGGGAAACTATGGCTACACCTTC	CASSESQGNYGYTF
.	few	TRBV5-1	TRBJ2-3	TGCGCCAGCAGCTTTCAGGGGTTGTCAGATACGCAGTATTTT	CASSFQGLSDTQYF
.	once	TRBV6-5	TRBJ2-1	TGTGCCAGCAGTTACGCCCCCAGTTTCTCCTACAATGAGCAGTTCTTC	CASSYAPSFSYNEQFF
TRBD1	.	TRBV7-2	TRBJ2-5	TGTGCCAGCAGCTTAGGCGGGACAGGGGGATGGTCGGGAGAGACCCAGTACTTC	CASSLGGTGGWSGETQYF
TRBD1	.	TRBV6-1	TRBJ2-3	TGTGCCAGCAGTGAATCCCCCTCGACAGGGGGTATAGCAGATACGCAGTATTTT	CASSESPSTGGIADTQYF
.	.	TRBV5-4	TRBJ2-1	TGTGCCAGCAGTCCCAGGGGCGGGTACCCTTACAATGAGCAGTTCTTC	CASSPRGGYPYNEQFF
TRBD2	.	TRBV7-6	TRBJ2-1	TGTGCCAGCAGCTTAGAGTGGCTAGCGGGAGGTCCACAGTTCTTC	CASSLEWLAGGPQFF